Described below is a single T cell receptor (beta chain) sequence and its context. Assay used: immunoSEQ multiplex PCR; TCRdb lists only in-frame clones, some missing. The sample has 300,000 to 350,000 clones; approximately 90% are singletons. Treatment here: about 20 received Ad26.COV2.S at low or high dose, single or two shots; 5 received placebo; per-sample allocation not given. After the first vaccine or placebo injection, samples were drawn on day 63. An Ad26 vector expressing Wuhan-strain SARS-CoV-2 spike constituted the vaccine. These data originate in a study of Ad26.COV2.S vaccination and SARS-CoV-2 variants. Whole-study context: Recipients of Ad26.COV2.S got it intramuscularly, once or twice 56 days apart.

With 11 bases removed from V and 0 bases from J, the gap between germline ends came to 13 bases. Germline CDR1 reads SNHLY; CDR2 reads FYNNEI. This CDR3 has 13 amino acids. The genes are TRBV2 and TRBJ1-1; the D gene is possibly TRBD1 (6 bases). The specimen was peripheral blood, collected in a trial of Ad26.COV2.S vaccine versus placebo. The origin of this receptor is a person aged 18-65 years who received the Ad26.COV2.S COVID-19 vaccine or a placebo. The CDR3 nucleotides read TGTGCCTGTAACAGGGCAATGAACACTGAAGCTTTCTTT. Protein sequence: CACNRAMNTEAFF.